This T cell receptor (beta chain) was found in a study of cytomegalovirus exposure and HLA in healthy donors. In germline, CDR1 is SNHLY, CDR2 FYNNEI. V lost 6 bases to trimming and J lost 5 bases; unmatched junction nucleotides: 8. The CDR3 has 14 amino acids. PCR primers comprised 60 Vbeta and 13 Jbeta primers. Per the original methods: As a later analysis found, there were roughly 80 million unique TCR beta chains, of which 8.5 million to 13 million were shared. The table came from immunoSEQ multiplex PCR; TCRdb's copy has only in-frame clones and leaves some out. V and J calls and clone size come straight from that table; D and trimming were deduced from the DNA. The sample shows about 140,000 clones, approximately 80% of them seen only once.

Input material: PBMCs. The J gene is TRBJ1-1, the V gene TRBV2, with 8 bases aligning to TRBD1. This TCR derives from a man aged 50-60 years in good health and CMV-seronegative. The CDR3 nucleotides read TGTGCCAGCAGGGATCCAGGGGGCCAGACTGAAGCTTTCTTT. Amino acid sequence: CASRDPGGQTEAFF.